The 16 T cell receptor beta chains in this list originate from one sample, sequenced in a study of blood T cell repertoires in COVID-19. Method: immunoSEQ multiplex PCR; TCRdb's copy keeps in-frame clones and lacks some. Among 150,000 to 160,000 clones listed, 70% to 85% were seen once. Sequences were obtained from peripheral blood. Receptor source: a man aged 55 to 70 with COVID-19, enrolled during active disease.

The sample holds a few counts of this clone. J is TRBJ1-1 and V is TRBV28; D uncertain. V gave up 1 base and J gave up 3 bases, with 3 bases separating them. There are 12 residues in the CDR3. The germline V gene encodes CDR1 MDHEN and CDR2 SYDVKM. In DNA, the CDR3 is TGTGCCAGCAGTTTATCGTACACTGAAGCTTTCTTT. Translated, it gives CASSLSYTEAFF.

V usage is TRBV18 and J usage is TRBJ1-2; D gene uncertain. Germline V lookup: CDR1 KGHSH, CDR2 LQKENI. Trimming removed 5 bases from V and 3 bases from J, with 13 bases in between. This CDR3 spans 14 amino acids. The CDR3 loop reads CASSMRFADYGYTF. The CDR3 bases are TGTGCCAGCTCAATGCGGTTTGCGGACTATGGCTACACCTTC.

This chain uses TRBV3-1 (or the pseudogene TRBV3-2) with TRBJ2-7, with 9 bases that match TRBD2. Germline V gene lookup returns CDR1 LGHDT and CDR2 YNNKEL (reference sequence). Trimming cost V 0 bases and J 12 bases; bases outside gene matches: 18. This CDR3 spans 17 amino acids. CDR3 amino acids: CASSQETLGTSSFWPYF. Written as DNA, the CDR3 is TGTGCCAGCAGCCAAGAGACTTTGGGGACTAGCTCCTTTTGGCCGTACTTC.

This chain joins TRBV18 and TRBJ1-1; 8 nucleotides align to TRBD1. The CDR3 spans 17 residues. Looked up from germline, CDR1 is KGHSH and CDR2 is LQKENI. V gave up 4 bases and J gave up 0 bases; unmatched junction bases: 10. The CDR3 DNA sequence: TGTGCCAGCTCACTACGACAGGGGAGCTCCTTGAACACTGAAGCTTTCTTT. Its translation is CASSLRQGSSLNTEAFF. The full variable domain, with the rest looked up from reference TRBV18 and TRBJ1-1, is NAGVMQNPRHLVRRRGQEARLRCSPMKGHSHVYWYRQLPEEGLKFMVYLQKENIIDESGMPKERFSAEFPKEGPSILRIQQVVRGDSAAYFCASSLRQGSSLNTEAFFGQGTRLTVV.

The chain is built from TRBV19 and TRBJ2-7, with 10 bases identical to TRBD1. This CDR3 comprises 15 residues. J gave up 1 base and V 4 bases, and 4 bases lay outside the gene matches. CDR1 and CDR2 (germline): LNHDA, SQIVND (reference sequence). CDR3 DNA: TGTGCCAGTAGTACGCGGGACAGGGGATCCTACGAGCAGTACTTC. It codes for CASSTRDRGSYEQYF.

The chain employs TRBV7-9 and TRBJ1-1; the D gene is possibly TRBD1 (6 bases). CDR1 is SEHNR and CDR2 is FQNEAQ in the germline V gene (reference sequence). CDR3 size: 14 residues. The germline V and J ends were trimmed by 2 bases and 4 bases, with 11 bases remaining between them. CDR3 nucleotide sequence: TGTGCCAGCAGCTTAAAACAGGGACGCACTGAAGCTTTCTTT. It specifies CASSLKQGRTEAFF.

The chain is built from TRBV2 and TRBJ2-7, with 7 bases matching TRBD1. CDR1 SNHLY and CDR2 FYNNEI come from the germline V gene. The CDR3 consists of 15 residues. V trimming: 6 bases; J trimming: 3 bases; junction bases outside the gene matches: 11. CDR3 sequence: CASRPDRVRVYEQYF. In nucleotides, the CDR3 is TGTGCCAGCAGGCCCGACAGGGTTCGGGTCTACGAGCAGTACTTC. The complete variable domain, with remaining parts taken from reference TRBV2 and TRBJ2-7, reads EPEVTQTPSHQVTQMGQEVILRCVPISNHLYFYWYRQILGQKVEFLVSFYNNEISEKSEIFDDQFSVERPDGSNFTLKIRSTKLEDSAMYFCASRPDRVRVYEQYFGPGTRLTVT.

The V gene is TRBV9, the J gene TRBJ2-3, with 8 bases fitting TRBD2. Germline CDR1 and CDR2: SGDLS and YYNGEE. V lost 2 bases and J lost 5; bases outside the gene matches: 16. CDR3 length equals 18 residues. As DNA, the CDR3 is TGTGCCAGCAGCGTTGACCCACTAGCGGTTTTCGAGCGAGATACGCAGTATTTT. It encodes CASSVDPLAVFERDTQYF.

V gene TRBV7-9 combines with J gene TRBJ2-3; 11 positions agree with TRBD1. Germline loops: CDR1 SEHNR, CDR2 FQNEAQ (reference sequence). CDR3 length equals 15 residues. The ends lost 3 bases at V and 3 bases at J; junction bases unmatched: 2. In nucleotides, the CDR3 is TGTGCCAGCAGCTTCGGACAGGGGGCTACAGATACGCAGTATTTT. Encoded protein: CASSFGQGATDTQYF.

J is TRBJ2-7 and V is TRBV28, with 12 bases fitting TRBD2. CDR1 is MDHEN, CDR2 SYDVKM, per germline. The V and J ends lost 10 bases and 6 bases, in that order; junction bases with no gene match: 10. The CDR3 is made up of 14 amino acids. The chain's CDR3 is CATGGLAGTIEQYF. In nucleotides, the CDR3 is TGTGCCACTGGAGGACTAGCGGGGACCATCGAGCAGTACTTC.

The chain links TRBV12-3 or TRBV12-4 to TRBJ1-1, with 7 bases lining up with TRBD1. This CDR3 spans 13 amino acids. The trim removed 5 bases at V and 4 bases at J, leaving 4 bases unmatched. Written as DNA, the CDR3 is TGTGCCAGCAGTCAGGGGGTTTTCACTGAAGCTTTCTTT. Translating it yields CASSQGVFTEAFF.

The genes are TRBV19 and TRBJ1-4; D unclear. The ends were cut back, 7 bases at V and 0 bases at J, with 9 bases in the middle. Germline V gene sequence: CDR1 LNHDA, CDR2 SQIVND (reference sequence). The CDR3 runs to 14 residues. The CDR3 loop reads CASTETATNEKLFF. For the CDR3, the DNA is TGTGCCAGTACGGAGACTGCAACTAATGAAAAACTGTTTTTT.

The V call is TRBV9, the J call TRBJ1-2; weak D call: TRBD1 (6 bases). The V gene lost 6 bases and the J gene lost 8 bases, with 17 bases spanning the gap. The CDR3 consists of 13 residues. Germline assignment: CDR1 SGDLS and CDR2 YYNGEE. CDR3 sequence reads: CASNYNRVGGYTF. The CDR3 DNA is TGTGCCAGCAACTATAACAGGGTGGGGGGCTACACCTTC.

V and J are TRBV27 and TRBJ1-6, with D tentatively TRBD1 (5 bases). Germline values: CDR1 MNHEY, CDR2 SMNVEV (reference sequence). The V end lost 4 bases, the J end lost 14 bases, and 21 bases lay between the germline ends. CDR3 length equals 15 residues. In DNA, the CDR3 is TGTGCCAGCAGTTCCACAGGAGACACGAGTGTCACCCTCCACTTT. As protein: CASSSTGDTSVTLHF.

Notes on this clone: One end of the junction does not line up with germline, which may come from a read error. The sample contains more than one DNA sequence encoding this CDR3. The chain uses TRBV7-2 and TRBJ2-2; the D gene could be TRBD1 or TRBD2 (5 bases each). This CDR3 has 15 amino acids. Germline V gives CDR1 SGHTA, CDR2 FQGNSA. In DNA form, the CDR3 reads TGTGCCAGCAGCCTAGCAGGGCAGGGCACCGGGGAGCTGTTTTTT. Translation: CASSLAGQGTGELFF. The whole variable domain, filled in from reference TRBV7-2 and TRBJ2-2, reads GAGVSQSPSNKVTEKGKDVELRCDPISGHTALYWYRQSLGQGLEFLIYFQGNSAPDKSGLPSDRFSAERTGGSVSTLTIQRTQQEDSAVYLCASSLAGQGTGELFFGEGSRLTVL.

Concerning this clone: Other nucleotide sequences in the sample specify the same CDR3. The V call is TRBV6-2 or TRBV6-3, the J call TRBJ1-5; 7 bases are shared with TRBD1. CDR3 size: 15 residues. The V gene's germline CDR1 is MNHEY and CDR2 SVGEGT. J was trimmed by 2 bases and V by 2 bases; bases with no gene match: 3. The CDR3 is CASSYPGTGNQPQHF. CDR3 in DNA: TGTGCCAGCAGTTACCCTGGGACAGGCAATCAGCCCCAGCATTTT.